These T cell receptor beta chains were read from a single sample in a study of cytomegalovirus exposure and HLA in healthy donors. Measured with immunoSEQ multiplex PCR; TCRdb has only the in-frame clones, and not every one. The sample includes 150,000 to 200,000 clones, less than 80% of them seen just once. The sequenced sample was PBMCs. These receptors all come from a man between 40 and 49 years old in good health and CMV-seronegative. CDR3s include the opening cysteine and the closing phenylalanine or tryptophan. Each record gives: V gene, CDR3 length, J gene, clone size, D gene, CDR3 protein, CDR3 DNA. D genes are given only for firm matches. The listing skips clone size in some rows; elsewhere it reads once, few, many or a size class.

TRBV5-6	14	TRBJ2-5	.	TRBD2	CASSSLLARETQYF	TGTGCCAGCAGCTCCCTACTAGCGCGAGAGACCCAGTACTTC
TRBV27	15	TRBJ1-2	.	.	CASSPRQVANYGYTF	TGTGCCAGCAGCCCTCGACAGGTAGCTAACTATGGCTACACCTTC
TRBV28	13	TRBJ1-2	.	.	CASSFLGVYGYTF	TGTGCCAGCAGTTTCTTAGGGGTCTATGGCTACACCTTC
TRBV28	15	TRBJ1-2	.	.	CASSEQGIGNYGYTF	TGTGCCAGCAGTGAACAGGGTATTGGGAACTATGGCTACACCTTC
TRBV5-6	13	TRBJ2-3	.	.	CASSFLGANTQYF	TGTGCCAGCAGCTTCTTGGGGGCGAATACGCAGTATTTT
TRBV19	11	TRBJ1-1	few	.	CADFLNTEAFF	TGTGCCGACTTCTTGAACACTGAAGCTTTCTTT
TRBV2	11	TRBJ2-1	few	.	CASSWTGPQFF	TGTGCCAGCAGTTGGACTGGGCCGCAGTTCTTC
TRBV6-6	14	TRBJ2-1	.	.	CASSYPAGHNEQFF	TGTGCCAGCAGTTACCCAGCAGGGCACAATGAGCAGTTCTTC
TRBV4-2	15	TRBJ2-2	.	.	CASSQATANTGELFF	TGTGCCAGCAGCCAAGCTACGGCGAACACCGGGGAGCTGTTTTTT
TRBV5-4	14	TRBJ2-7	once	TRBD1	CASSFDRGAYEQYF	TGTGCCAGCAGCTTTGACAGGGGAGCCTACGAGCAGTACTTC
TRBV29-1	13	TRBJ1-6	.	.	CSVRGVEGSPLHF	TGCAGCGTTCGGGGGGTTGAAGGTTCACCCCTCCACTTT
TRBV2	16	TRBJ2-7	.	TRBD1	CASRRTGGGGSYEQYF	TGTGCCAGCCGTCGGACAGGGGGCGGGGGCTCCTACGAGCAGTACTTC
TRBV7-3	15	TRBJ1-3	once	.	CASSLRGSSGNTIYF	TGTGCCAGCAGCTTAAGAGGGTCCTCTGGAAACACCATATATTTT
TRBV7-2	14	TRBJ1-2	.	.	CASSLGGQLYGYTF	TGTGCCAGCAGCTTAGGAGGGCAGCTCTATGGCTACACCTTC
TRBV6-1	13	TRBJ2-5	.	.	CASIQGVWETQYF	TGTGCCAGCATCCAGGGTGTTTGGGAGACCCAGTACTTC
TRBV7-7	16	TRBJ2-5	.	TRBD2	CASSLRSGTSLETQYF	TGTGCCAGCAGCTTAAGGTCGGGGACTAGCTTAGAGACCCAGTACTTC